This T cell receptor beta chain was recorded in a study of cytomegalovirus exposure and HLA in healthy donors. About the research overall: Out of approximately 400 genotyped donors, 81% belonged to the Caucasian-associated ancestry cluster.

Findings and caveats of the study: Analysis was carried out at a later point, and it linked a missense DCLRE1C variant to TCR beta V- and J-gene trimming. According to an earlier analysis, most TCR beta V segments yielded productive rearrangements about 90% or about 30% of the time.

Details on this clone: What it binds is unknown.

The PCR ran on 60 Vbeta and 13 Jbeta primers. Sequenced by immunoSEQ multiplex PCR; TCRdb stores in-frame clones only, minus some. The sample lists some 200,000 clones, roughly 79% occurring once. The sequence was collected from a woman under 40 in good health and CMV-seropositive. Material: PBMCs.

The CDR3 sequence is CAWSGQGNSPLHF. In DNA, the CDR3 is TGTGCCTGGAGCGGACAGGGGAATTCACCCCTCCACTTT. The chain recombines TRBV30 with TRBJ1-6; 9 bases align to TRBD1. Germline CDR1 reads GTSNPN; CDR2 reads SVGIG (reference sequence). The CDR3 length is 13 residues. V trimming: 3 bases; J trimming: 7 bases; junction bases outside the gene matches: 1.